This record concerns one T cell receptor beta chain sequence. The antigen is not known. Within the sample, other DNA sequences also encode this same CDR3. Sequenced by immunoSEQ multiplex PCR; TCRdb stores in-frame clones only, minus some. The data contain millions of clones, 85% to 95% of them singletons. CD8 cells regarded as naive lacked CD45RO, were positively chosen for CCR7, and omitted terminally differentiated effector memory CD45RA+ cells. There were only Caucasian adults among the donors, and all lived in Nashville, Tennessee. The V segment lost 3 bases and the J segment 4 bases; nucleotides outside the gene matches: 3. Looked up from germline, CDR1 is SQVTM and CDR2 is ANQGSEA. The CDR3 consists of 12 residues. The data derive from a study of shared clonotypes between healthy human individuals. Study observations and caveats: A limitation of the genetic and exposure-history diversity represented arose from few donors.

The clonotype comes from a man aged 18 to 35 in good health. V and J are TRBV29-1 and TRBJ2-7, with 7 bases fitting TRBD2. Material for sequencing was naive CD8+ T cells sorted from blood. CDR3 sequence: CSVEGEGYEQYF. The CDR3 nucleotides are TGCAGCGTTGAGGGGGAGGGGTACGAGCAGTACTTC.